The 29 T cell receptor beta chains below come from one sample, sequenced in a study of tissue T cells after allogeneic stem cell transplantation. Sequencing used immunoSEQ multiplex PCR; TCRdb keeps in-frame clones, though not all of them. Of roughly 51,000 clones in the sample, 65% to 85% are singletons; the top ten hold around 0.6%. The source material was sorted cells pooled from one or two spleens. Receptors were obtained from a pool of C57BL/6 mice in good health.

To note about this clone: Each gene name is a mouse one. The sequence runs out 1 residue before the end of the CDR3; the remainder is reconstructed from the germline J gene. This sequence joins TRBV24 and TRBJ2-7; 11 bases line up with TRBD2. With V trimmed by 6 bases and J by 4 bases, 2 bases remained unmatched. This CDR3 is built from 13 residues. Germline V gene data show CDR1 as KGHTA and CDR2 as FRNEEI. Incomplete CDR3 DNA: TGTGCCAGCAGCCGGGACTGGGGGTATGAACAGTAC. Translated: CASSRDWGYEQY. From start to end, the CDR3 is CASSRDWGYEQYF.

Remarks on this clone: Mouse germline and gene names are used. The read falls 1 residue short of the CDR3 end, and the missing part is taken from the germline J gene. The chain carries TRBV2 and TRBJ1-2, with unresolved D. Germline CDR1 and CDR2: LGHNA and YSYQKL. CDR3 length: 13 amino acids. The V end was cut by 1 base, the J end by 0 bases, with 3 bases between. CDR3 DNA (partial): TGTGCCAGCAGCCAAGTAGCAAACTCCGACTACACC. This gives the protein CASSQVANSDYT. The whole CDR3 reads CASSQVANSDYTF.

Regarding this clone: Genes and germline are mouse. The read halts 1 residue ahead of the CDR3 end, with the missing end drawn from the germline J gene. The chain links TRBV5 to TRBJ2-3; TRBD2 agrees at 9 bases. The V gene end was trimmed by 4 bases and the J gene end by 0 bases; junction bases not matched to a gene: 5. The CDR3 runs 16 residues. From germline, CDR1 is LGHNA and CDR2 YNLKQL (reference sequence). CDR3 sequence: CASSRDWASSAETLYF. The CDR3 bases that were read are TGTGCCAGCAGCCGGGACTGGGCGTCTAGTGCAGAAACGCTGTAT.

For this clone: Gene names refer to mouse genes. The missing CDR3 end, 1 residue past where the read stops, is filled in from the germline J gene. The chain joins TRBV3 to TRBJ2-7, with 9 positions matching TRBD2. After removal of 5 bases from V and 3 bases from J, the junction contained 2 bases not matched to a gene. The CDR3 consists of 13 residues. The V gene's germline CDR1 is SNHLY and CDR2 FYNGKV (reference sequence). The sequenced CDR3 bases are TGTGCCAGCAGCACGACTGGGGGCTATGAACAGTAC. Translation: CASSTTGGYEQY. The whole CDR3 is CASSTTGGYEQYF.

As for this clone: All gene names here are mouse names. The read finishes 1 residue shy of the CDR3 end, and the germline J gene is used to complete it. The chain is built from TRBV15 and TRBJ1-3; D not resolved. This CDR3 spans 13 amino acids. Germline V gives CDR1 SGHND, CDR2 FRSKSL. Trimming removed 1 base from V and 3 bases from J, with 4 bases in between. The CDR3 DNA, read in part, is TGTGCCAGCAGTTTAGGAGATGGAAATACGCTCTAT. It translates to CASSLGDGNTLY. The whole CDR3 reads CASSLGDGNTLYF.

In the case of this clone: The listed genes are named as in mouse. The DNA ends 1 residue before the CDR3 does, and the rest of the CDR3 is filled in from the germline J gene. Different DNA sequences within this sample yield the same CDR3. The chain links TRBV16 to TRBJ1-3; 8 bases map to TRBD1. J was trimmed by 0 bases and V by 5 bases; bases with no gene match: 6. This CDR3 spans 16 amino acids. The germline CDR1 and CDR2 sequences are SGHSA and FRNQAP. The sequenced part of the CDR3 DNA is TGTGCAAGCAGCCCTGACAGGGGAAATTCTGGAAATACGCTCTAT. As protein: CASSPDRGNSGNTLY. The complete CDR3 protein is CASSPDRGNSGNTLYF.

Comment on this clone: The germline and genes are mouse ones. The read ends 1 residue shy of where the CDR3 ends; the end is completed using the germline J gene. V and J are TRBV13-3 and TRBJ1-4; 7 bases line up with TRBD1. V lost 5 bases and J lost 2; bases outside the gene matches: 0. This CDR3 comprises 13 residues. Per the germline V gene, CDR1 is NNHDY and CDR2 is SYVADS. The covered CDR3 bases are TGTGCCAGCAGGGGACAGTCCAACGAAAGATTATTT. It specifies CASRGQSNERLF. The whole CDR3 sequence reads CASRGQSNERLFF.

On this clone itself: Gene names are the mouse ones. Sequencing ends 1 residue short of the CDR3 end; the germline J gene provides the rest. The V call is TRBV12-1, the J call TRBJ1-3; a possible D gene is TRBD1 (6 bases). Germline V CDR1 and CDR2: SGHSN, HYEKVE. Trimming removed 0 bases at V and 1 base at J, with 9 bases between. The CDR3 extends over 15 amino acids. This chain's CDR3 is CASSLGGASGNTLYF. The sequenced CDR3 bases are TGTGCCAGCTCTCTCGGGGGGGCATCTGGAAATACGCTCTAT.

Concerning this clone itself: The genes and germline here are from mouse. The read finishes 1 residue shy of the CDR3 end, and the germline J gene is used to complete it. The chain employs TRBV20 and TRBJ2-4; D not resolved. The CDR3 is made up of 11 amino acids. V lost 2 bases and J 5 bases, leaving 5 bases between the germline ends. Germline-derived CDR1 and CDR2 are GFQATS and STVNSAI. CDR3 region: CGARSANTLYF. CDR3 DNA, as far as it was read: TGTGGTGCTAGGTCAGCAAACACCTTGTAC.

Notes on this clone: The gene names here belong to mouse. The CDR3 end falls 1 residue outside the read, so it is completed with the germline J gene. The chain has TRBV1 and TRBJ2-1; D not resolved. V was shortened by 2 bases and J by 0 bases, with 5 bases between the two germline ends. Germline V CDR1 and CDR2: NSQYPW, LRSPGD (reference sequence). The CDR3 is made up of 14 amino acids. CDR3 bases read: TGCACCTGCAGTGCACCACATAACTATGCTGAGCAGTTC. Protein product: CTCSAPHNYAEQF. The full CDR3 reads CTCSAPHNYAEQFF.

This clone was detected a few times. The genes and germline here are from mouse. The sequenced fragment ends 1 residue before the CDR3 boundary, so the rest is inferred from the germline J gene. J is TRBJ2-7 and V is TRBV12-1, with a tentative D call TRBD1 (6 bases). Germline values: CDR1 SGHSN, CDR2 HYEKVE. Trimming left V 1 base short and J 3 bases short, with 9 bases between. The CDR3 spans 13 residues. The CDR3 here is CASSLGDNYEQYF. Partial CDR3 DNA: TGTGCCAGCTCTCTAGGGGACAACTATGAACAGTAC.

A note on this clone: All gene names here are mouse names. The read ends 1 residue early relative to the CDR3; the germline J gene fills the gap. V and J are TRBV3 and TRBJ2-7; 10 bases align to TRBD2. The CDR3 is 15 amino acids. The germline CDR1 and CDR2 sequences are SNHLY and FYNGKV (reference sequence). Unmatched junction bases numbered 6, after V lost 5 bases and J lost 2 bases. CDR3 protein: CASSTLGGNPYEQYF. The CDR3 bases that were read are TGTGCCAGCAGCACACTGGGGGGGAACCCCTATGAACAGTAC.

About this clone: Mouse gene names and germline throughout. The read ends 1 residue before the CDR3 terminus; that terminus is restored from the germline J gene. The chain recombines TRBV16 with TRBJ2-7; 11 bases fit TRBD2. CDR1 is SGHSA and CDR2 is FRNQAP in the germline V gene. CDR3 size: 13 residues. The ends lost 5 bases at V and 7 bases at J; junction bases unmatched: 4. This CDR3 is CASSTTGGAEQYF. CDR3 DNA (partial): TGTGCAAGCAGCACCACTGGGGGGGCCGAACAGTAC.

As to this clone: The gene symbols are mouse symbols. With the read ending 1 residue before the CDR3 end, the germline J gene is used to fill in that end. The chain employs TRBV20 and TRBJ2-5; no firm D call. CDR1 is GFQATS and CDR2 is STVNSAI in the germline V gene. This CDR3 spans 12 amino acids. The ends were cut back, 0 bases at V and 5 bases at J, with 6 bases in the middle. CDR3 loop: CGARERGDTQYF. The covered CDR3 bases are TGTGGTGCTAGGGAACGGGGAGACACCCAGTAC.

Regarding this clone: Germline and genes here are mouse. The read comes to an end 1 residue before the CDR3 does, leaving the germline J gene to fill in the end. This chain joins TRBV3 and TRBJ2-4, with unresolved D. The CDR3 contains 12 residues. Trimming removed 5 bases at V and 4 bases at J, with 7 bases between. Germline CDR1 is SNHLY and CDR2 is FYNGKV (reference sequence). The chain's CDR3 is CASSVWKNTLYF. Partial CDR3 DNA: TGTGCCAGCAGCGTCTGGAAAAACACCTTGTAC.

Notes on this clone: Germline and genes: mouse. The sequence runs out 1 residue before the end of the CDR3; the remainder is reconstructed from the germline J gene. The chain is built from TRBV31 and TRBJ1-1, with TRBD1 identical over 7 bases. The CDR3 has 13 amino acids. Germline V lookup: CDR1 GKSSPN, CDR2 SITVG. Trimming cost V 3 bases and J 4 bases; bases outside gene matches: 5. The CDR3 reads CAWSGQEATEVFF. The CDR3 bases that were read are TGTGCCTGGAGCGGACAGGAGGCCACAGAAGTCTTC.

This clone occurred a few times. Genes and germline are mouse. The read halts 1 residue ahead of the CDR3 end, with the missing end drawn from the germline J gene. The chain couples TRBV4 to TRBJ1-3; 8 nucleotides match TRBD1. There are 14 residues in the CDR3. CDR1 LGHDT and CDR2 YNNKQL come from the germline V gene (reference sequence). The V gene end was trimmed by 5 bases and the J gene end by 3 bases; junction bases not matched to a gene: 3. The CDR3 sequence is CASSLRGLGNTLYF. CDR3 DNA, as far as it was read: TGTGCCAGCAGCCTCAGGGGGCTTGGAAATACGCTCTAT.

As regards this clone: Gene labels here are mouse ones. The read is 1 residue too short to cover the CDR3 end, so that end is filled in from the germline J gene. V gene TRBV13-3 combines with J gene TRBJ2-3; D unresolved. CDR1 and CDR2 (germline): NNHDY, SYVADS. The CDR3 spans 14 residues. The V gene lost 1 base and the J gene lost 0 bases, with 6 bases spanning the gap. CDR3 in amino acids: CASSDSSSAETLYF. The CDR3 DNA, read in part, is TGTGCCAGCAGTGATTCATCTAGTGCAGAAACGCTGTAT.

For this clone: The genes are named according to mouse. The read halts 1 residue ahead of the CDR3 end, with the missing end drawn from the germline J gene. The J gene is TRBJ2-3, the V gene TRBV19; D is possibly TRBD2 (6 bases). V was shortened by 2 bases and J by 7 bases, with 8 bases between the two germline ends. CDR3 length: 12 amino acids. Germline CDR1 reads FNHDT; CDR2 reads SITEND (reference sequence). CDR3 sequence: CASSIWGQTLYF. The sequenced CDR3 bases are TGTGCCAGCAGTATCTGGGGTCAAACGCTGTAT.

This clone was counted between two and nine times. Relative to the germline gene, one junction end is altered; a read error may explain this. Germline and genes here are mouse. The CDR3 is cut off 1 residue early in the read; its end comes from the germline J gene. V and J are TRBV2 and TRBJ1-5, with D perhaps matching TRBD1 (6 bases). Germline CDR1 is LGHNA and CDR2 is YSYQKL. This CDR3 is built from 12 residues. Incomplete CDR3 DNA: TGTGCCAGCAGCAGGGACAATCAGGCTCCGCTT. Encoded protein: CASSRDNQAPL. The full-length CDR3 reads as CASSRDNQAPLF.

Details on this clone: Germline and genes: mouse. Read coverage stops 1 residue before the CDR3 terminus; the germline J gene supplies the remainder. This chain joins TRBV5 and TRBJ2-1; the D gene is possibly TRBD1 (6 bases). Trimming stripped 0 bases from V and 1 base from J, with 10 bases between. This CDR3 region has 16 residues. Germline lookup yields CDR1 LGHNA and CDR2 YNLKQL (reference sequence). The DNA read from the CDR3 is TGTGCCAGCAGCCAAGATAGTCAGGGGAACTATGCTGAGCAGTTC. This sequence encodes CASSQDSQGNYAEQF. The CDR3 as a whole reads CASSQDSQGNYAEQFF.

As concerns this clone: Mouse gene names and germline throughout. The CDR3 end falls 1 residue outside the read, so it is completed with the germline J gene. The rearrangement uses TRBV26 and TRBJ2-5; either TRBD1 or TRBD2 may fit D (6 bases each). V was pared by 5 bases and J by 2 bases, with 14 bases between. The CDR3 length is 15 residues. Germline lookup yields CDR1 KGHPV and CDR2 FQNQEV (reference sequence). This chain's CDR3 is CASSGGRDGQDTQYF. Partial CDR3 DNA: TGTGCCAGCAGTGGGGGCAGGGATGGCCAAGACACCCAGTAC.

For this clone: Mouse gene names and germline throughout. The observed sequence ends 1 residue before the CDR3 terminus, with the missing tail filled in from the germline J gene. V and J are TRBV13-2 and TRBJ2-3; 8 bases are a match to TRBD1. The CDR3 length is 16 residues. The germline gives CDR1 NNHNN, CDR2 SYGAGS (reference sequence). J was trimmed by 1 base and V by 0 bases; bases with no gene match: 4. CDR3 DNA, as far as it was read: TGTGCCAGCGGTGATGTCAGGGGGCGCGGTGCAGAAACGCTGTAT. This gives the protein CASGDVRGRGAETLY. The entire CDR3 sequence reads CASGDVRGRGAETLYF.

As to this clone: Here the gene names and germline are mouse. The CDR3 is cut off 1 residue early in the read; its end comes from the germline J gene. The chain joins TRBV13-2 to TRBJ2-5; 8 bases are shared with TRBD1. This CDR3 is 12 amino acids long. Germline CDR1 and CDR2: NNHNN and SYGAGS (reference sequence). The ends lost 5 bases at V and 6 bases at J; junction bases unmatched: 2. The CDR3 bases that were read are TGTGCCAGCGGGGACAGGGCGGACACCCAGTAC. It translates to CASGDRADTQY. The full CDR3 protein reads CASGDRADTQYF.

On this clone: Gene names are the mouse ones. The read comes to an end 1 residue before the CDR3 does, leaving the germline J gene to fill in the end. V usage is TRBV31 and J usage is TRBJ1-6; D uncertain. TRBJ1-6 is labeled an ORF, and its function is uncertain. The length of the CDR3 is 14 residues. V lost 0 bases, J lost 5 bases, and 8 bases lay in between. Germline V gene data show CDR1 as GKSSPN and CDR2 as SITVG. Incomplete CDR3 DNA: TGTGCCTGGAGTCTCGACATTCATAATTCGCCCCTCTAC. It is translated as CAWSLDIHNSPLY. The entire CDR3 sequence reads CAWSLDIHNSPLYF.

In regard to this clone: Mouse gene names and germline throughout. The missing CDR3 end, 1 residue past where the read stops, is filled in from the germline J gene. This sequence joins TRBV5 and TRBJ2-5; 9 bases agree with TRBD2. The ends lost 2 bases at V and 3 bases at J; junction bases unmatched: 3. CDR3 length: 15 residues. Germline values: CDR1 LGHNA, CDR2 YNLKQL (reference sequence). This CDR3 is CASSQSTGGQDTQYF. CDR3 DNA, as far as it was read: TGTGCCAGCAGCCAATCAACTGGGGGGCAAGACACCCAGTAC.

Concerning this clone: The gene names given are mouse names. Read coverage stops 1 residue before the CDR3 terminus; the germline J gene supplies the remainder. J is TRBJ1-6 and V is TRBV13-1; 10 nucleotides line up with TRBD1. Being an ORF, TRBJ1-6 has a function that is uncertain. There are 15 residues in the CDR3. Trimming at V came to 2 bases and at J to 7 bases, leaving 3 bases not matched to a gene. The germline gives CDR1 NSHNY, CDR2 SYGAGN. The CDR3 DNA, read in part, is TGTGCCAGCAGTGACCGGGGACAGGGGAATTCGCCCCTCTAC. Amino acid sequence: CASSDRGQGNSPLY. The whole CDR3 sequence reads CASSDRGQGNSPLYF.

This clone was recorded only once. Any gene name here is a mouse gene name. The read terminates 1 residue before the CDR3 end, so the remaining end is supplied by the germline J gene. The chain links TRBV1 to TRBJ1-1; D ambiguous. The ends were cut back, 0 bases at V and 1 base at J, with 6 bases in the middle. The CDR3 runs 14 residues. CDR1 NSQYPW and CDR2 LRSPGD come from the germline V gene (reference sequence). The covered CDR3 bases are TGCACCTGCAGTGCAGATCCCAGAAACACAGAAGTCTTC. Amino acids: CTCSADPRNTEVF. In full, the CDR3 reads CTCSADPRNTEVFF.

Regarding this clone: The genes are named according to mouse. Coverage ceases 1 residue before the CDR3 finishes, and the germline J gene fills in the end. The genes are TRBV19 and TRBJ2-4; TRBD1 matches at 8 bases. V trimming: 2 bases; J trimming: 3 bases; junction bases outside the gene matches: 5. In germline, CDR1 is FNHDT, CDR2 SITEND (reference sequence). CDR3 size: 15 residues. CDR3: CASSIQGAGQNTLYF. CDR3 DNA (partial): TGTGCCAGCAGTATCCAGGGGGCAGGCCAAAACACCTTGTAC. The variable domain in full, with the rest retrieved from reference TRBV19 and TRBJ2-4, is GGIITQTPKFLIGQEGQKLTLKCQQNFNHDTMYWYRQDSGKGLRLIYYSITENDLQKGDLSEGYDASREKKSSFSLTVTSAQKNEMAVFLCASSIQGAGQNTLYFGAGTRLSVL.